These T cell receptor beta chains were read from a single sample in a study of T cell repertoires in cytomegalovirus infection. In TCRdb, the reads were re-called with MiXCR into one record per CDR3 protein. The repertoire includes about 180,000 distinct CDR3 sequences, 14% of them detected once, and about a quarter sits in the top ten. The sample consisted of PBMCs. Receptors originate from a human donor in good health (CMV status not recorded). Some clones in this sample may be carry-over from other donors' samples. Both conserved end residues are trimmed from each CDR3.

v_gene: TRBV7-6; CDR3aa: ASSWGLADQETQY
v_gene: TRBV4-2; CDR3aa: ASSRYQGTGDNEQF
v_gene: TRBV5-1; CDR3aa: ASSLLRAGEQY
v_gene: TRBV4-1; CDR3aa: ASSQRLSNTEAF
v_gene: TRBV29-1; CDR3aa: SVGGPNQPQH
v_gene: TRBV7-6; CDR3aa: ASSHRVDTEAF
v_gene: TRBV28; CDR3aa: ASSGRDRVS
v_gene: TRBV19; CDR3aa: ASSINIVGSYEQY
v_gene: TRBV12-3/TRBV12-4; CDR3aa: ASSFSFGLAKNIQY
v_gene: TRBV6-1; CDR3aa: ASSTTPGAF
v_gene: TRBV6-5; CDR3aa: ASSYPGRSIQY
v_gene: TRBV7-2; CDR3aa: ASSWGTSQETQY
v_gene: TRBV7-8; CDR3aa: ASTGQGAPSSEKLF
v_gene: TRBV29-1; CDR3aa: STGDGLNYGYT
v_gene: TRBV7-6; CDR3aa: ASSLALGLVSEQY
v_gene: TRBV7-2; CDR3aa: ASSLATGYSYEQY
v_gene: TRBV30; CDR3aa: AWSVYPGVTEAF
v_gene: TRBV7-2; CDR3aa: ASSLERNYEQY
v_gene: TRBV28; CDR3aa: ASRPGRSQETQY
v_gene: TRBV7-3; CDR3aa: ASSSSPITVSGRWNEQF
v_gene: TRBV14; CDR3aa: ASSQRLVDTQY
v_gene: TRBV5-5; CDR3aa: ASRSGSGGEQF
v_gene: TRBV12-3/TRBV12-4; CDR3aa: ASSLRLPNTGELF
v_gene: TRBV7-2; CDR3aa: ASSSTGEETQY
v_gene: TRBV12-5; CDR3aa: ASGLSTPGEAF
v_gene: TRBV6-2/TRBV6-3; CDR3aa: ASSSSRGRVTEAF
v_gene: TRBV7-9; CDR3aa: ASSSGAYNQPQH
v_gene: TRBV7-6; CDR3aa: ASSLVARLDNTIFGNEQF
v_gene: TRBV6-2/TRBV6-3; CDR3aa: ASRREIDTEAF
v_gene: TRBV7-2; CDR3aa: ASRSETSGHNNEQF
v_gene: TRBV20-1; CDR3aa: SARKRGGDSPLH
v_gene: TRBV15; CDR3aa: ATSRDPGVPNYGYT
v_gene: TRBV7-4; CDR3aa: ASSGGLDPVETQY
v_gene: TRBV27; CDR3aa: ASSPSKTQY
v_gene: TRBV15; CDR3aa: ATSSGSSYNEQF
v_gene: TRBV2; CDR3aa: ASSEGAPGANVLT
v_gene: TRBV14; CDR3aa: ASSRDRRYEQY
v_gene: TRBV20-1; CDR3aa: SAREGAGTYYGYT
v_gene: TRBV28; CDR3aa: ASSLETGWETQY
v_gene: TRBV28; CDR3aa: ANQPRLGSYNEQF
v_gene: TRBV7-2; CDR3aa: ASSPQGGRETQY
v_gene: TRBV28; CDR3aa: ASKTGLWSSGANVLT
v_gene: TRBV27; CDR3aa: ASSPGPWGNQPQH
v_gene: TRBV29-1; CDR3aa: SGGGGGTSGSAYNEQF
v_gene: TRBV2; CDR3aa: ASRDRVSSYNEQF
v_gene: TRBV7-2; CDR3aa: ASSPRNGDYEQY